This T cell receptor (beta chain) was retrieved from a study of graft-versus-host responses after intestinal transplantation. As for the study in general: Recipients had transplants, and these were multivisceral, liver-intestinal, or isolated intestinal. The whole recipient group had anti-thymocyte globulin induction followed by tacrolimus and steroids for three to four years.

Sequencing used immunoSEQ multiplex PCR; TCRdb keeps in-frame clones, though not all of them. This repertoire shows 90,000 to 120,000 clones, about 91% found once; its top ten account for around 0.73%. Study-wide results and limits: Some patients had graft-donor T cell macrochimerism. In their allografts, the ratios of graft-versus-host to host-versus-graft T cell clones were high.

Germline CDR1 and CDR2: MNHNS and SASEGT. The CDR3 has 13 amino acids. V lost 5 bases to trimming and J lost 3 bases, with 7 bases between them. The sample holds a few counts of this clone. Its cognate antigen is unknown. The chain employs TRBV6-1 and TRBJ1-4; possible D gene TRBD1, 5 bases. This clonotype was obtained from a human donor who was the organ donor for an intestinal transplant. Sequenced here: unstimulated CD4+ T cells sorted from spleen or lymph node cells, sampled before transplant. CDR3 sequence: CASSRGSNEKLFF. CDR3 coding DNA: TGTGCCAGCAGTCGGGGGTCTAATGAAAAACTGTTTTTT.